This entry features one TCR beta chain sequence. What it recognizes is unknown. The read terminates 3 residues ahead of where the CDR3 ends, so the germline J gene completes it. This record belongs to a study of T cell clonality in common variable immunodeficiency. Overall study results and limits: Shared TCRbeta clones were fewer between CVID subjects than controls.

Sequencing input was equivalent genomic DNA from CVID and controls. The data were produced by immunoSEQ multiplex PCR, yet TCRdb's version contains in-frame clones alone and is incomplete. The sample yields about 52,000 clones, without any singletons. Per germline, CDR1 SGHRS and CDR2 YFSETQ. The CDR3 has 16 amino acids. V was cut by 3 bases and J by 5 bases, with 17 bases left in between. The TCR sequence derives from a person between 18 and 70 years old in good health. This chain connects TRBV5-1 to TRBJ2-2, with D possibly matching TRBD1 (6 bases). Material for sequencing was peripheral blood mononuclear cells. The sequenced CDR3 bases are TGCGCCAGCAGCTGGGGAAGGGGGAAGCAAACCGGGGAG. This codes for CASSWGRGKQTGE. The full CDR3 protein reads CASSWGRGKQTGELFF.